Listed here are 10 T cell receptor beta chains from one sample, sequenced in a study of T cell changes during pregnancy in multiple sclerosis. This table comes from immunoSEQ multiplex PCR, and its TCRdb copy is limited to in-frame clones, with some not included. The repertoire holds about 76,000 clones, less than 95% seen once, with 0.58% in the top ten. Sample: peripheral blood, taken in the third trimester of pregnancy. These receptors originate from a female donor with multiple sclerosis, enrolled in a pregnancy study.

The chain joins TRBV5-4 to TRBJ2-5; possible D gene TRBD1, 8 bases. The V and J ends lost 3 bases and 5 bases respectively, with 14 bases between them. Germline V CDR1 and CDR2: SGHNT, YYREEE (reference sequence). The CDR3 runs to 14 residues. CDR3 sequence: CASSSGQGGETQYF. The CDR3 DNA is TGTGCCAGCAGCTCCGGACAGGGAGGGGAGACCCAGTACTTC. The full variable domain, its missing parts supplied by reference TRBV5-4 and TRBJ2-5, is ETGVTQSPTHLIKTRGQQVTLRCSSQSGHNTVSWYQQALGQGPQFIFQYYREEENGRGNFPPRFSGLQFPNYSSELNVNALELDDSALYLCASSSGQGGETQYFGPGTRLLVL.

The chain combines TRBV7-2 with TRBJ1-4; TRBD1 might be the D (5 bases). This CDR3 contains 15 residues. From germline, CDR1 is SGHTA and CDR2 FQGNSA. The V end was cut by 2 bases, the J end by 7 bases, with 14 bases between. CDR3 sequence (DNA): TGTGCCAGCAGCTTAAGCGGGGCGGGGGGTGAAAAACTGTTTTTT. This sequence encodes CASSLSGAGGEKLFF.

This clone came up once. The V call is TRBV18, the J call TRBJ1-2; tentatively, D is TRBD1 (6 bases). Germline CDR1 reads KGHSH; CDR2 reads LQKENI. Trimming removed 3 bases at V and 5 bases at J, with 16 bases between. The CDR3 consists of 15 residues. Here the CDR3 DNA reads TGTGCCAGCTCACCGCTTGACAGGCCTACTTATGGCTACACCTTC. Encoded protein: CASSPLDRPTYGYTF.

The rearrangement links TRBV4-3 to TRBJ1-2, with 9 nucleotides matching TRBD1. J was trimmed by 6 bases and V by 4 bases; bases with no gene match: 15. This CDR3 spans 17 amino acids. Germline-derived CDR1 and CDR2 are LGHNA and YSLEER. The CDR3 loop reads CASSLSRTGDAIDGYTF. The CDR3 nucleotides read TGCGCCAGCAGCCTAAGCCGGACAGGGGACGCTATTGATGGCTACACCTTC.

This chain connects TRBV25-1 to TRBJ1-1; D remains ambiguous. This CDR3 is 13 amino acids long. Trimming removed 2 bases from V and 7 bases from J, with 11 bases in between. Per the germline V gene, CDR1 is MGHDK and CDR2 is SYGVNS. CDR3 DNA: TGTGCCAGCAGTGAAGGGCACCTGATTGAAGCTTTCTTT. Amino acid sequence: CASSEGHLIEAFF.

This chain joins TRBV10-3 and TRBJ1-2; tentatively, D is TRBD1 (5 bases). Germline CDR1 ENHRY, CDR2 SYGVKD. Deletions cut 3 bases from V and 4 bases from J, with 9 bases between. The length of the CDR3 is 13 residues. CDR3 in amino acids: CAISDDRGYGYTF. CDR3 in DNA: TGTGCCATCAGTGACGACAGAGGCTATGGCTACACCTTC.

The chain couples TRBV29-1 to TRBJ1-2; 8 nucleotides line up with TRBD1. With V trimmed by 5 bases and J by 8 bases, 10 bases remained unmatched. This CDR3 spans 13 amino acids. Germline V gene lookup returns CDR1 SQVTM and CDR2 ANQGSEA. The DNA for the CDR3 is TGCAGCGTTCCCTCCCGGCAGGGGGCGGGCTACACCTTC. It translates to CSVPSRQGAGYTF.

This clone appeared a single time. The chain links TRBV4-3 to TRBJ1-2; TRBD1 matches at 10 bases. The V gene's germline CDR1 is LGHNA and CDR2 YSLEER. The CDR3 is 14 residues long. The trim removed 4 bases at V and 2 bases at J, leaving 1 base unmatched. The CDR3 protein is CASSRTGGNYGYTF. The CDR3 coding sequence is TGCGCCAGCAGCCGGACAGGGGGGAACTATGGCTACACCTTC.

The chain recombines TRBV7-2 with TRBJ2-7; TRBD2 matches 7 bases. Per germline, CDR1 SGHTA and CDR2 FQGNSA. Unmatched junction bases numbered 4, after V lost 5 bases and J lost 6 bases. The CDR3 is made up of 12 amino acids. In DNA form, the CDR3 reads TGTGCCAGCAGCCTGGGGGGGGGCGAGCAGTACTTC. Protein product: CASSLGGGEQYF. Full variable domain (outside the CDR3, taken from reference TRBV7-2 and TRBJ2-7): GAGVSQSPSNKVTEKGKDVELRCDPISGHTALYWYRQSLGQGLEFLIYFQGNSAPDKSGLPSDRFSAERTGGSVSTLTIQRTQQEDSAVYLCASSLGGGEQYFGPGTRLTVT.

The chain couples TRBV19 to TRBJ1-6; 7 nucleotides align to TRBD1. This CDR3 is built from 15 residues. Per germline, CDR1 LNHDA and CDR2 SQIVND (reference sequence). With V trimmed by 6 bases and J by 10 bases, 12 bases remained unmatched. CDR3 nucleotide sequence: TGTGCCAGTAGCCTAATTACAGGGGTATTCTCACCCCTCCACTTT. Residues: CASSLITGVFSPLHF.